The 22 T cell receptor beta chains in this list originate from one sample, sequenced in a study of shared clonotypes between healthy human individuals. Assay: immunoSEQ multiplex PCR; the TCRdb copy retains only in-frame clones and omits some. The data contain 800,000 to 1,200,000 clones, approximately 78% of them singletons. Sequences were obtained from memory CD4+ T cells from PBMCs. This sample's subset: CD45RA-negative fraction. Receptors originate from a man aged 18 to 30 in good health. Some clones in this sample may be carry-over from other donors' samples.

In nucleotides, the CDR3 is TGTGCCAGCAGCCTGACTAGCGGGACGGGTGGGGAGACCCAGTACTTC. Translating it yields CASSLTSGTGGETQYF. V usage is TRBV28 and J usage is TRBJ2-5; TRBD2 matches 11 bases. V was clipped by 6 bases and J by 5 bases; unmatched bases: 11. Germline CDR1 reads MDHEN; CDR2 reads SYDVKM. The CDR3 contains 16 residues. Full variable domain (outside the CDR3, taken from reference TRBV28 and TRBJ2-5): DVKVTQSSRYLVKRTGEKVFLECVQDMDHENMFWYRQDPGLGLRLIYFSYDVKMKEKGDIPEGYSVSREKKERFSLILESASTNQTSMYLCASSLTSGTGGETQYFGPGTRLLVL.

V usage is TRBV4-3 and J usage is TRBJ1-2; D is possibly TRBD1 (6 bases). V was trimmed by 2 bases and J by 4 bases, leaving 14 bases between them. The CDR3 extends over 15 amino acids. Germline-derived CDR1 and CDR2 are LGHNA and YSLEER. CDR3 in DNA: TGCGCCAGCAGCCAAAATGGGGGAGGGGGCTATGGCTACACCTTC. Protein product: CASSQNGGGGYGYTF.

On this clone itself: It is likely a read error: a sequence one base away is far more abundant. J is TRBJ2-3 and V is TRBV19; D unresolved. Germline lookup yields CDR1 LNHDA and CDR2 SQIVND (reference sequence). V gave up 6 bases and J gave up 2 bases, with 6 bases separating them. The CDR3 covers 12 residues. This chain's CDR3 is CASSRDTDTQYF. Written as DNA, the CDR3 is TGTGCCAGTAGCCGAGACACAGATACGCAGTATTTT. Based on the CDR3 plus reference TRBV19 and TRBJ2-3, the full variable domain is DGGITQSPKYLFRKEGQNVTLSCEQNLNHDAMYWYRQDPGQGLRLIYYSQIVNDFQKGDIAEGYSVSREKKESFPLTVTSAQKNPTAFYLCASSRDTDTQYFGPGTRLTVL.

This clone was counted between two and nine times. CDR3 bases: TGTGCCAGCAGCTTCCAGCGGACTTCATACAATGAGCAGTTCTTC. Its protein product is CASSFQRTSYNEQFF. This chain uses TRBV5-8 with TRBJ2-1, with D perhaps matching TRBD2 (5 bases). The CDR3 totals 15 residues. The V and J ends lost 2 bases and 4 bases respectively, with 13 bases between them. Germline CDR1 is SGHTS and CDR2 is YDEGEE.

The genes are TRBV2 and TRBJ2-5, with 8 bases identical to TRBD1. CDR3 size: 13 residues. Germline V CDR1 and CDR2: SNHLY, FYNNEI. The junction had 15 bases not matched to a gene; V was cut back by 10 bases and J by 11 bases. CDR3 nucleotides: TGTGCCACACAGGGGGACCTAGAGGGGATTCAGTACTTC. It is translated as CATQGDLEGIQYF.

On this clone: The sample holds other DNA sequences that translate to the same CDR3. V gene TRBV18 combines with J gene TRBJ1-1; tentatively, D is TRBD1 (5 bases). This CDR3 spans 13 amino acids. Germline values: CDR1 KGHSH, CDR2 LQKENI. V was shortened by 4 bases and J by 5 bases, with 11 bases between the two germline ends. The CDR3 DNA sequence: TGTGCCAGCTCACGGCAGGGAGGGACTGAAGCTTTCTTT. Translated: CASSRQGGTEAFF.

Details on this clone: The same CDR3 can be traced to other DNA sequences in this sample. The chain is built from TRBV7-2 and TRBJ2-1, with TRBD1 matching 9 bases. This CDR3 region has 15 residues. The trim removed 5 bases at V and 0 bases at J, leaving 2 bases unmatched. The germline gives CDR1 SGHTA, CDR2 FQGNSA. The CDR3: CASSLGQGSYNEQFF. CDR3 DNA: TGTGCCAGCAGCCTGGGACAGGGCTCCTACAATGAGCAGTTCTTC.

The CDR3 DNA reads as TGTGCCAGCAGTGACCCGACAGAGACACTCGCAACTAATGAAAAACTGTTTTTT. Translation: CASSDPTETLATNEKLFF. V gene TRBV25-1 combines with J gene TRBJ1-4; weak D call: TRBD1 (5 bases). This CDR3 spans 18 amino acids. CDR1 is MGHDK, CDR2 SYGVNS, per germline. The V gene lost 3 bases and the J gene lost 0 bases, with 17 bases spanning the gap.

The CDR3 here is CASSFGTSGDGELFF. The CDR3 nucleotides are TGTGCCAGCAGCTTCGGGACTAGCGGGGACGGGGAGCTGTTTTTT. The chain combines TRBV9 with TRBJ2-2, with 13 bases matching TRBD2. The CDR3 is made up of 15 amino acids. Germline CDR1 reads SGDLS; CDR2 reads YYNGEE. With V trimmed by 4 bases and J by 7 bases, 4 bases remained unmatched.

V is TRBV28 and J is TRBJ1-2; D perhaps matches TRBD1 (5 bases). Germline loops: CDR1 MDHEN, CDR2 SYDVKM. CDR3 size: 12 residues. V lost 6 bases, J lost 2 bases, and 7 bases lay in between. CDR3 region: CASRTGNYGYTF. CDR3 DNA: TGTGCCAGCAGAACAGGAAACTATGGCTACACCTTC.

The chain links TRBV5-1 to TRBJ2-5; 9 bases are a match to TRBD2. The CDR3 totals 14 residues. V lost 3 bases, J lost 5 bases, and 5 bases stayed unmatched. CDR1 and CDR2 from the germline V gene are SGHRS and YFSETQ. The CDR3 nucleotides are TGCGCCAGCAGCTCCCGGACTAGCGTGGAGACCCAGTACTTC. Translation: CASSSRTSVETQYF.

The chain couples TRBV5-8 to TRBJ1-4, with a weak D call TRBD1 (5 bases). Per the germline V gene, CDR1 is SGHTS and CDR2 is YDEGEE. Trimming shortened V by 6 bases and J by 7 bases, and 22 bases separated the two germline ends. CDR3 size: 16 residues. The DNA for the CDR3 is TGTGCCAGCACCAGGAGGGCGACAGTGAGGGGTGAAAAACTGTTTTTT. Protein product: CASTRRATVRGEKLFF.

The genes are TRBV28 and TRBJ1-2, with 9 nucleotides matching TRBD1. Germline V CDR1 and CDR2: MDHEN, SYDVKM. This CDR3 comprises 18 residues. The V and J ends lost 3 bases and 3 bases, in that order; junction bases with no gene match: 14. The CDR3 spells CASSFPRDRATPDYGYTF. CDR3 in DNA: TGTGCCAGCAGTTTTCCCCGGGACAGGGCAACACCAGACTATGGCTACACCTTC.

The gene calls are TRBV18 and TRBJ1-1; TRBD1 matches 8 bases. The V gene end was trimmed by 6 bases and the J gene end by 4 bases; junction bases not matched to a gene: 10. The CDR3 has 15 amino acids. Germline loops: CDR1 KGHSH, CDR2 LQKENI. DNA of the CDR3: TGTGCCAGCTCTAAACCCAGGGGGCTTCCCACTGAAGCTTTCTTT. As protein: CASSKPRGLPTEAFF.

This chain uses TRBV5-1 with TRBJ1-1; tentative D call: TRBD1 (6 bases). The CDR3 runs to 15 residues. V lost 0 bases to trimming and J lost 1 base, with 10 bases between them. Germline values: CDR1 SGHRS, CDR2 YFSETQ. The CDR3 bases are TGCGCCAGCAGCTTGGACAGGGCAGGGAACACTGAAGCTTTCTTT. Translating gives CASSLDRAGNTEAFF.

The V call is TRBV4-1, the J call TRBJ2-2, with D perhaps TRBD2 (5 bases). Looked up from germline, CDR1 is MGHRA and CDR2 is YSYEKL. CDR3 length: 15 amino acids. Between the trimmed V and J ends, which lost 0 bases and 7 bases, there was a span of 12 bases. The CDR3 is CASSQEGVYGGELFF. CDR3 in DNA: TGCGCCAGCAGCCAAGAGGGAGTTTACGGCGGGGAGCTGTTTTTT.

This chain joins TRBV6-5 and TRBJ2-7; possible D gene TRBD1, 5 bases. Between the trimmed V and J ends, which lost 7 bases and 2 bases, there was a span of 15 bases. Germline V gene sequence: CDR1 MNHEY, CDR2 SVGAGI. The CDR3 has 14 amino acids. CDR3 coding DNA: TGTGCCAGCATTTCTCAGGGTCTCCCCTACGAGCAGTACTTC. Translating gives CASISQGLPYEQYF.

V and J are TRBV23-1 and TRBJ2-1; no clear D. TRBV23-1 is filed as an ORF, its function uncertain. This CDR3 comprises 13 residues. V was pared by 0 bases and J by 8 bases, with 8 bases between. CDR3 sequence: CASSQSESDEQFF. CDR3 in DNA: TGCGCCAGCAGTCAATCGGAGAGCGATGAGCAGTTCTTC.

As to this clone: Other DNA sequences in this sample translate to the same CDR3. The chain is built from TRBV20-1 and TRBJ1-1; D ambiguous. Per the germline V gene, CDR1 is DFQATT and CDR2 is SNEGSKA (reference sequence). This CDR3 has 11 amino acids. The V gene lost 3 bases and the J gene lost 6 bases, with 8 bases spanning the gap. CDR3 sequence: CSARFGAEAFF. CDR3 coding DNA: TGCAGTGCTAGGTTTGGCGCTGAAGCTTTCTTT.

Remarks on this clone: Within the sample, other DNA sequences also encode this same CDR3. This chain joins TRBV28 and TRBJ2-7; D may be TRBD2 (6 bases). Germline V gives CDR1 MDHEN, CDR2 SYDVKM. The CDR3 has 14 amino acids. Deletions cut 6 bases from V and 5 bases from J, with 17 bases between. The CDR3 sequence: CASRGEASAHEQYF. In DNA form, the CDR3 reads TGTGCCAGCAGGGGAGAGGCTAGCGCGCACGAGCAGTACTTC.

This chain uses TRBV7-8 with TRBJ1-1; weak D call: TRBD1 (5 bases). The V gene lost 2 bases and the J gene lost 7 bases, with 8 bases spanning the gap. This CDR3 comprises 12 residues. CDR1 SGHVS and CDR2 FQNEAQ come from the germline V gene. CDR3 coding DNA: TGTGCCAGCAGCTTACAGGGTCATGAAGCTTTCTTT. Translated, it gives CASSLQGHEAFF.

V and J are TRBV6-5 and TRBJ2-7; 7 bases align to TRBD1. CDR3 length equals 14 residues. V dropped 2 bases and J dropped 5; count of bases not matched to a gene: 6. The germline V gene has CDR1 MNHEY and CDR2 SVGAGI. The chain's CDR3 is CASSYNRGSHEQYF. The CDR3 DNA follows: TGTGCCAGCAGTTACAACAGGGGAAGCCACGAGCAGTACTTC.